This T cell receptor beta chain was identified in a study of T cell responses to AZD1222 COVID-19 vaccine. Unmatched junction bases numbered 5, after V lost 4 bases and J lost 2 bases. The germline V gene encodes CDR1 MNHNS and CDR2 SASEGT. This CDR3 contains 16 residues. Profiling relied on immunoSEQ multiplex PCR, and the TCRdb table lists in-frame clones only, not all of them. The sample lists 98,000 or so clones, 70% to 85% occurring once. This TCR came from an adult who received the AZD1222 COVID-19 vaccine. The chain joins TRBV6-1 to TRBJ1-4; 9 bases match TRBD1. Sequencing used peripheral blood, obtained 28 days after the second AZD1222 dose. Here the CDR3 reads CASSVDRGMTNEKLFF. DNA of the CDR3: TGTGCCAGCAGTGTGGACAGGGGTATGACTAATGAAAAACTGTTTTTT.